What follows are 13 T cell receptor beta chains derived from one specimen sequenced in a study of OX40 agonist ivuxolimab in advanced cancers. TCRdb's table, derived via immunoSEQ multiplex PCR, lists solely in-frame clones and lacks some. The table shows about 58,000 clones, with 87% occurring only once. The sequenced sample was CD4+ or CD8+ T cells sorted from blood, obtained in a trial of the OX40 agonist ivuxolimab. These receptors came from an adult with an advanced solid tumor such as melanoma, head and neck, liver or kidney cancer.

The genes are TRBV7-2 and TRBJ1-1; D is uncertain. Germline CDR1 reads SGHTA; CDR2 reads FQGNSA. The CDR3 has 13 residues. V was trimmed by 7 bases and J by 6 bases, leaving 15 bases between them. DNA of the CDR3: TGTGCCAGCAACCTCATAAAGGGCTCTGAAGCTTTCTTT. Translated: CASNLIKGSEAFF. Full variable domain (outside the CDR3, taken from reference TRBV7-2 and TRBJ1-1): GAGVSQSPSNKVTEKGKDVELRCDPISGHTALYWYRQSLGQGLEFLIYFQGNSAPDKSGLPSDRFSAERTGGSVSTLTIQRTQQEDSAVYLCASNLIKGSEAFFGQGTRLTVV.

This CDR3 is CASSSGTDWYQETQYF. The CDR3 DNA reads as TGCGCCAGCAGCTCTGGGACAGATTGGTACCAAGAGACCCAGTACTTC. This chain links TRBV5-1 with TRBJ2-5; 7 bases are shared with TRBD1. The J segment lost 0 bases and the V segment lost 3 bases, leaving 8 bases of the junction unmatched. This CDR3 comprises 16 residues. The germline V gene encodes CDR1 SGHRS and CDR2 YFSETQ.

The genes are TRBV19 and TRBJ2-7, with 14 bases fitting TRBD2. From germline, CDR1 is LNHDA and CDR2 SQIVND (reference sequence). The CDR3 loop spans 16 amino acids. The V segment lost 3 bases and the J segment 7 bases; nucleotides outside the gene matches: 8. The CDR3 protein is CASSIKGTSGRMEQYF. The CDR3 DNA is TGTGCCAGTAGTATCAAGGGGACTAGCGGGAGAATGGAGCAGTACTTC.

This rearrangement joins TRBV6-6 to TRBJ2-7; D may be TRBD2 (5 bases). The CDR3 sequence is 15 residues long. From germline, CDR1 is MNHNY and CDR2 SVGAGI (reference sequence). V lost 0 bases to trimming and J lost 3 bases, with 12 bases between them. The CDR3 sequence: CASSYSVLGNYEQYF. As DNA, the CDR3 is TGTGCCAGCAGTTACTCGGTACTAGGGAACTACGAGCAGTACTTC.

J is TRBJ2-3 and V is TRBV7-2; the D call may be TRBD1 or TRBD2 (5 bases each). Trimming removed 5 bases at V and 2 bases at J, with 11 bases between. Per germline, CDR1 SGHTA and CDR2 FQGNSA. The CDR3 runs 14 residues. CDR3 coding DNA: TGTGCCAGCAGCGCAGAGGGGAACACAGATACGCAGTATTTT. This sequence encodes CASSAEGNTDTQYF.

The chain combines TRBV2 with TRBJ2-1; 11 bases line up with TRBD1. The V gene end was trimmed by 4 bases and the J gene end by 12 bases; junction bases not matched to a gene: 11. The CDR3 spans 15 residues. CDR1 and CDR2 from the germline V gene are SNHLY and FYNNEI. The DNA of the CDR3 is TGTGCCAGCAGTGTAGGACAGGGGGCTGCGGTTAGGCAGTTCTTC. Amino acid sequence: CASSVGQGAAVRQFF.

The chain carries TRBV5-1 and TRBJ1-2; D uncertain. Germline assignment: CDR1 SGHRS and CDR2 YFSETQ. V was shortened by 0 bases and J by 4 bases, with 7 bases between the two germline ends. CDR3 length: 13 amino acids. This CDR3 reads CASSLEGIYGYTF. In nucleotides, the CDR3 is TGCGCCAGCAGCTTGGAGGGAATCTATGGCTACACCTTC.

The chain is built from TRBV19 and TRBJ2-7; a possible D gene is TRBD2 (5 bases). The V gene's germline CDR1 is LNHDA and CDR2 SQIVND (reference sequence). CDR3 size: 13 residues. V lost 5 bases, J lost 6 bases, and 14 bases lay in between. DNA of the CDR3: TGTGCCAGTAGTCAACATTCGGGGAGCGAGCAGTACTTC. Translating gives CASSQHSGSEQYF.

The chain joins TRBV5-6 to TRBJ2-1; TRBD1 might be the D (6 bases). Germline lookup yields CDR1 SGHDT and CDR2 YYEEEE. Trimming removed 0 bases at V and 0 bases at J, with 16 bases between. The CDR3 contains 18 residues. The CDR3 spells CASSLVLGQSSSYNEQFF. In DNA form, the CDR3 reads TGTGCCAGCAGCTTGGTCCTAGGACAGAGCAGCTCCTACAATGAGCAGTTCTTC.

This sequence joins TRBV30 and TRBJ2-5, with a tentative D call TRBD2 (6 bases). CDR1 and CDR2 from the germline V gene are GTSNPN and SVGIG (reference sequence). The germline V and J ends were trimmed by 1 base and 4 bases, with 13 bases remaining between them. The CDR3 runs 14 residues. In DNA form, the CDR3 reads TGTGCCTGGAGTGCGACTAGTAGCGCAGAGACCCAGTACTTC. This sequence encodes CAWSATSSAETQYF.

The V gene is TRBV7-3, the J gene TRBJ2-2, with a tentative D call TRBD2 (6 bases). The CDR3 consists of 15 residues. Germline V gene data show CDR1 as SGHTA and CDR2 as FQGTGA. V was trimmed by 5 bases and J by 3 bases, leaving 13 bases between them. CDR3: CASSPSGTHTGELFF. The DNA for the CDR3 is TGTGCCAGCAGCCCTTCCGGGACTCACACCGGGGAGCTGTTTTTT.

Here the CDR3 reads CASSVTGNREKLFF. The DNA for the CDR3 is TGTGCCAGCAGCGTAACTGGTAATCGAGAAAAACTGTTTTTT. The V and J genes are TRBV9 and TRBJ1-4; D call uncertain. CDR1 and CDR2 (germline): SGDLS, YYNGEE. This CDR3 is built from 14 residues. The V end was cut by 1 base, the J end by 8 bases, with 12 bases between.

The chain employs TRBV5-5 and TRBJ2-7; D is undetermined. There are 12 residues in the CDR3. Trimming removed 2 bases at V and 9 bases at J, with 12 bases between. Looked up from germline, CDR1 is SGHKS and CDR2 is YYEKEE (reference sequence). CDR3 residues: CASSFGSGRQYF. The CDR3 DNA reads TGTGCCAGCAGCTTCGGGTCTGGGCGGCAGTACTTC.